The sequence of this T cell receptor beta chain was determined in a study of response to subunit inactivated influenza vaccine. On this clonotype: Its target is unknown.

V shed 3 bases and J shed 7 bases, with 12 bases lying between them. The CDR3 runs to 14 residues. Germline CDR1 SGHVT, CDR2 SQSDAQ. Findings and caveats of the study: With each seasonal influenza vaccination, the authors suggested, few new T cells are recruited.

MiXCR, applied by TCRdb to the RT-PCR reads, yields one record per CDR3 protein. The sample consists of some 800,000 distinct CDR3 sequences, approximately 22% of them appearing once. The sample was PBMCs from blood, taken 5 days after vaccination. The chain recombines TRBV7-4 with TRBJ1-4; maybe TRBD1 (5 bases). The sequence was obtained from a man aged 50-59 years who received an inactivated influenza vaccine. The CDR3 nucleotides are TGTGCCAGCAGCTTCGGCAGGGAAGGTGAAAAACTGTTTTTT. Translated: CASSFGREGEKLFF.